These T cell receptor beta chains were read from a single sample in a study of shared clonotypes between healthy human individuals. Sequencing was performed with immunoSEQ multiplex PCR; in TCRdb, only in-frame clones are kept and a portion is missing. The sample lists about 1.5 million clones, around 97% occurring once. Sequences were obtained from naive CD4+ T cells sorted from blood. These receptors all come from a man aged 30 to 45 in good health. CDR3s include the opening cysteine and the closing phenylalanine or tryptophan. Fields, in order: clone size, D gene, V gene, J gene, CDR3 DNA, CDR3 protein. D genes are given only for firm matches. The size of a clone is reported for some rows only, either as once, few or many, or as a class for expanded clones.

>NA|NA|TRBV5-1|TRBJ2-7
TGCGCCAGCAGCTTGGAACCCCACGAGCAGTACTTC
CASSLEPHEQYF
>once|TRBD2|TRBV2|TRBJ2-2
TGTGCCAGCAGTTTGGGGACTAGCAGTAAACAGACCGGGGAGCTGTTTTTT
CASSLGTSSKQTGELFF
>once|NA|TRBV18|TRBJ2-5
TGTGCCAGCTCACCAATACAGACCTATGGGGGCCAAGAGACCCAGTACTTC
CASSPIQTYGGQETQYF
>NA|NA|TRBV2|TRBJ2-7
TGTGCCAGCTTCCAGGGAAACTACGAGCAGTACTTC
CASFQGNYEQYF
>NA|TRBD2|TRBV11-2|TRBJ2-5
TGTGCCAGCAGCTCCTCGAGCGGGGTCCGGGAGACCCAGTACTTC
CASSSSSGVRETQYF
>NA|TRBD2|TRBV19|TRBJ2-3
TGTGCCAGTAAAACTAGCGGGAGGCCAGATACGCAGTATTTT
CASKTSGRPDTQYF
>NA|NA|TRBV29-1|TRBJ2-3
TGCAGCGTTTTACAAGGGGAGTGGGATACGCAGTATTTT
CSVLQGEWDTQYF
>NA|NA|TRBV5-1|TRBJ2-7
TGCGCCAGCAGCTTGGCTGAGGTTTACTACGAGCAGTACTTC
CASSLAEVYYEQYF
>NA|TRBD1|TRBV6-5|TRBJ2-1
TGTGCCAGCAGTTACGAAGGGACAGGGTGGAATGAGCAGTTCTTC
CASSYEGTGWNEQFF
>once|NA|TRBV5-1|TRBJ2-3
TGCGCCAGCAGCGTGGGGCAAGCTAGCACAGATACGCAGTATTTT
CASSVGQASTDTQYF
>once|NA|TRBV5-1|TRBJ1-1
TGCGCCAGCAGCTTGGATCACATGAACACTGAAGCTTTCTTT
CASSLDHMNTEAFF
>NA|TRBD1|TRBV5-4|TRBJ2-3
TGTGCCAGCAGCGCATCGAGACAGGGTTCAGATACGCAGTATTTT
CASSASRQGSDTQYF
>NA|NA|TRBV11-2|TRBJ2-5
TGTGCCAGCAGCTTGGCCTACGGATCAGAGACCCAGTACTTC
CASSLAYGSETQYF
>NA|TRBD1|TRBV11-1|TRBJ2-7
TGTGCCAGCAGCTCGAAGGGACAGCTTTCGGGGTACGAGCAGTACTTC
CASSSKGQLSGYEQYF
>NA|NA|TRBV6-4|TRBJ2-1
TGTGCCAGCAGCCAGGAGTACAACAGGAATGAGCAGTTCTTC
CASSQEYNRNEQFF
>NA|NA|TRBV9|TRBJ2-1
TGTGCCAGCAGCGCACCTACACCTTACAATGAGCAGTTCTTC
CASSAPTPYNEQFF
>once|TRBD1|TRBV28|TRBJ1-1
TGTGCCAGCAGTCCGTTACAGGGGGCAGCTTTCTTT
CASSPLQGAAFF
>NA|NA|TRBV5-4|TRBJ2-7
TGTGCCAGCAGCTTACCTCGGGCGCACTCCTACGAGCAGTACTTC
CASSLPRAHSYEQYF
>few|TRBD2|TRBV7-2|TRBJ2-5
TGTGCCAGCAGCTTAACCGGGAGGTCTCAAGAGACCCAGTACTTC
CASSLTGRSQETQYF
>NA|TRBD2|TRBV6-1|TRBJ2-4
TGTGCCAGCAGTGTGGCCAACCTAGCGGGAGGGATTTTCATTCAGTACTTC
CASSVANLAGGIFIQYF
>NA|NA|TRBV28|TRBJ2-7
TGTGCCAGCACCTCCAATTTAGGTAGCGGAGACTCCTACGAGCAGTACTTC
CASTSNLGSGDSYEQYF
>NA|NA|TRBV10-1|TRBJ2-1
TGCGCCAGCAGTGAGCTGCGAAGTAGCGAGCAGTTCTTC
CASSELRSSEQFF
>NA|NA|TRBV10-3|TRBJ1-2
TGTGCCACTTCTTCGGGGGGCTACACCTTC
CATSSGGYTF
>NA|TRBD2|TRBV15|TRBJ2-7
TGTGCCACCAGCAGGCGAGGGACTAGCGGTTTCTCCTACGAGCAGTACTTC
CATSRRGTSGFSYEQYF
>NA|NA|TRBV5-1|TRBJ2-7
TGCGCCAGCAGCACGGACCCTCCCGGAGAGCAGTACTTC
CASSTDPPGEQYF
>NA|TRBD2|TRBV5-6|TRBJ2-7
TGTGCCAGCAGCGGGGACTACTACGAGCAGTACTTC
CASSGDYYEQYF
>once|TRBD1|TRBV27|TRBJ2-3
TGTGCCAGCAGTTTAGGGACAGGGGCAGATACGCAGTATTTT
CASSLGTGADTQYF
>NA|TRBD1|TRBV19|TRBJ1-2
TGTGCCAGTAGTACTTATTTCCTGACAGGGAGGAGGGACGGCTACACCTTC
CASSTYFLTGRRDGYTF
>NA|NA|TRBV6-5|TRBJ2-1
TGTGCCAGCAGTTACTCGGCGGGGCCGGCATACAATGAGCAGTTCTTC
CASSYSAGPAYNEQFF
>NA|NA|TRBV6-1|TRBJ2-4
TGTGCCAGCAGGGACAGAGCCAAAAACATTCAGTACTTC
CASRDRAKNIQYF
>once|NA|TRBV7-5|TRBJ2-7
TGTGTCAGAAGCCAATCCCAGGGCAGAGGAACCTACGAGCAGTACTTC
CVRSQSQGRGTYEQYF
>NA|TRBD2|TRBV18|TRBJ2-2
TGTGCCAGCTCACCAAAGTTCGGGAGGGCGAACACCGGGGAGCTGTTTTTT
CASSPKFGRANTGELFF
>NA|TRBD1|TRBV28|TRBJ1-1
TGTGCCAGCAGGCCCGGGACAGGGAGCACTGAAGCTTTCTTT
CASRPGTGSTEAFF